Listed below are T cell receptor beta chains from one sample, sequenced in a study of blood T cells in healthy people across ages. TCRdb fed the 5' RACE reads into MiXCR, producing one record per CDR3 protein. The table shows roughly 560,000 distinct CDR3 sequences, with around 24% occurring only once. The data also belong to a second study, concerning T cells of mothers and their children.

The source material was blood. The receptors originated from a boy aged 10-17 years in good health. Each CDR3 is given with its conserved first and last residue. The order of the fields is clone size, V gene, J gene, D gene, CDR3 protein, CDR3 DNA. The D gene is left open where the match is weak. Expanded clones are given a class, and other clones once, few, many or no size at all.

>NA|TRBV4-2|TRBJ2-1|NA
CASSQELYGPRRNEQFF
TGTGCCAGCAGCCAGGAACTCTACGGCCCTCGGCGGAATGAGCAGTTCTTC
>NA|TRBV20-1|TRBJ2-1|NA
CSASSTESSYNEQFF
TGCAGTGCTAGCTCGACAGAAAGCTCCTACAATGAGCAGTTCTTC
>NA|TRBV6-2/TRBV6-3|TRBJ2-3|TRBD2
CASSYTSGSPDTQYF
TGTGCCAGCAGTTACACTAGCGGGTCTCCAGATACGCAGTATTTT
>few|TRBV18|TRBJ2-5|NA
CASSYTGDGQYF
TGTGCCAGCTCCTACACCGGAGACGGGCAGTACTTC
>few|TRBV6-1|TRBJ2-7|TRBD1
CASSQDRDMDEQYF
TGTGCCAGCAGTCAAGACAGGGATATGGACGAGCAGTACTTC
>NA|TRBV28|TRBJ2-1|TRBD1
CASSAPGRQGGDEQFF
TGTGCCAGCAGTGCCCCGGGTCGACAGGGGGGCGATGAGCAGTTCTTC
>NA|TRBV9|TRBJ1-1|NA
CASSVEAARGEAFF
TGTGCCAGCAGCGTAGAGGCTGCGAGGGGCGAAGCTTTCTTT
>few|TRBV20-1|TRBJ2-7|TRBD2
CSASTTSGSEQYF
TGCAGTGCTTCCACCACTAGCGGGAGCGAGCAGTACTTC
>NA|TRBV5-5|TRBJ2-7|TRBD2
CASSLGAGSYEQYF
TGTGCCAGCAGCTTGGGAGCGGGGTCCTACGAGCAGTACTTC
>few|TRBV4-1|TRBJ1-2|NA
CASSQGGGDGYTF
TGCGCCAGCAGCCAAGGCGGGGGGGACGGCTACACCTTC
>NA|TRBV28|TRBJ2-7|NA
CASSPQEGAGEQYF
TGTGCCAGCAGTCCCCAGGAGGGGGCTGGGGAGCAGTACTTC
>many|TRBV29-1|TRBJ2-1|NA
CSVWYNEQFF
TGCAGCGTGTGGTACAATGAGCAGTTCTTC
>NA|TRBV4-3|TRBJ2-5|NA
CASSQDGAIQYF
TGCGCCAGCAGCCAAGATGGGGCGATTCAGTACTTC
>few|TRBV29-1|TRBJ2-1|NA
CSAISPYRKEQFF
TGCAGCGCTATATCGCCTTATAGGAAGGAGCAGTTCTTC
>few|TRBV6-2/TRBV6-3|TRBJ2-5|TRBD2
CASVLAGIQETQYF
TGTGCCAGCGTACTAGCGGGGATACAAGAGACCCAGTACTTC
>NA|TRBV27|TRBJ1-6|TRBD1
CASSPTFSTGRNSPLHF
TGTGCCAGCAGTCCTACGTTCTCGACAGGGAGGAATTCACCCCTCCACTTT
>few|TRBV18|TRBJ1-5|TRBD1
CSSSNFDRVNQPQHF
TGTTCCAGCTCCAACTTTGACAGGGTCAATCAGCCCCAGCATTTT
>NA|TRBV3-1|TRBJ2-1|NA
CASSPRSILDNEQFF
TGTGCCAGCAGCCCCCGGAGTATCTTAGACAATGAGCAGTTCTTC
>few|TRBV18|TRBJ1-2|NA
CASSPNDGYSPSYGYTF
TGTGCCAGCTCACCCAACGACGGATACAGCCCTTCTTATGGCTACACCTTC
>few|TRBV27|TRBJ2-7|NA
CASRTKAGDSYEQYF
TGTGCCAGCAGAACTAAAGCGGGTGACTCCTACGAGCAGTACTTC
>few|TRBV7-2|TRBJ2-7|NA
CASTEGGPSGNLLGQYF
TGTGCCAGCACCGAAGGGGGGCCTAGCGGAAACCTACTGGGGCAGTACTTC
>few|TRBV5-1|TRBJ2-1|NA
CASSFIMGRAYNEQFF
TGCGCCAGCAGCTTTATCATGGGGAGAGCCTACAATGAGCAGTTCTTC
>few|TRBV18|TRBJ1-3|NA
CASSPPSSGNTVYF
TGTGCCAGCTCACCACCCTCTAGTGGAAACACCGTATATTTT
>NA|TRBV7-2|TRBJ2-7|TRBD2
CASRFSGGADEQYF
TGTGCCAGCAGATTCAGCGGGGGGGCCGACGAGCAGTACTTC
>many|TRBV20-1|TRBJ2-5|TRBD2
CSARGGSGRKETQYF
TGCAGTGCTAGAGGAGGTAGCGGGAGGAAAGAGACCCAGTACTTC
>NA|TRBV27|TRBJ2-7|NA
CASSLEGGFYEQYF
TGTGCCAGCAGTTTAGAGGGCGGATTCTACGAGCAGTACTTC
>few|TRBV27|TRBJ2-7|NA
CASRTVADSYEQYF
TGTGCCAGCAGGACAGTGGCGGATTCCTACGAGCAGTACTTC
>few|TRBV28|TRBJ2-3|TRBD1
CASSGQEQDTQYF
TGTGCCAGCAGTGGACAGGAACAGGATACGCAGTATTTT
>NA|TRBV29-1|TRBJ2-1|TRBD1
CSVGGDAGTGAIEQFF
TGCAGCGTTGGGGGGGACGCCGGGACAGGGGCGATTGAGCAGTTCTTC
>NA|TRBV14|TRBJ1-2|NA
CASSQDRNDNYGYTF
TGTGCCAGCAGCCAAGATAGGAACGATAACTATGGCTACACCTTC
>few|TRBV7-2|TRBJ1-4|NA
CASSLGGPVSEKLFF
TGTGCCAGCAGCTTAGGGGGGCCGGTTAGTGAAAAACTGTTTTTT
>NA|TRBV20-1|TRBJ2-7|TRBD2
CSARDWASGSYEQYF
TGCAGTGCTAGAGATTGGGCTAGCGGGAGCTACGAGCAGTACTTC
>once|TRBV5-1|TRBJ1-2|NA
CASSLEGRSYGYTF
TGCGCCAGCAGCTTGGAGGGACGGAGCTATGGCTACACCTTC
>NA|TRBV4-3|TRBJ2-5|NA
CASSQDFRSSPETQYF
TGCGCCAGCAGCCAAGATTTTCGAAGCTCTCCAGAGACCCAGTACTTC
>NA|TRBV10-3|TRBJ2-7|NA
CAISEWPGRGSEQYF
TGTGCCATCAGTGAGTGGCCAGGGCGAGGGAGCGAGCAGTACTTC
>NA|TRBV20-1|TRBJ2-5|NA
CSAGPKTQYF
TGCAGTGCTGGTCCGAAGACCCAGTACTTC
>few|TRBV5-1|TRBJ1-6|TRBD1
CAGSLTTGSNSPLHF
TGCGCCGGCAGCTTGACGACAGGGTCCAACTCACCCCTCCACTTT
>NA|TRBV24-1|TRBJ2-4|NA
CATSDSLRDVQYF
TGTGCCACCAGTGATTCGCTCCGGGACGTACAGTACTTC
>NA|TRBV20-1|TRBJ2-1|NA
CSASLQTYNEQFF
TGCAGTGCTTCCCTCCAGACCTACAATGAGCAGTTCTTC
>NA|TRBV4-3|TRBJ1-6|NA
CASSQDLEGAPLHF
TGCGCCAGCAGCCAAGATCTTGAGGGTGCACCCCTCCACTTT
>few|TRBV20-1|TRBJ1-6|NA
CSARTFEYSYNSPLHF
TGCAGTGCTAGAACGTTTGAGTACTCCTATAATTCACCCCTCCACTTT
>few|TRBV30|TRBJ2-5|NA
CAWSGWGRQETQYF
TGTGCCTGGAGTGGTTGGGGGAGGCAAGAGACCCAGTACTTC
>few|TRBV6-4|TRBJ1-3|NA
CASSAEAGNTIYF
TGTGCCAGCAGTGCAGAGGCTGGAAACACCATATATTTT
>few|TRBV29-1|TRBJ1-2|NA
CSTEGGPQANYGYTF
TGCAGCACAGAAGGGGGGCCTCAAGCTAACTATGGCTACACCTTC
>NA|TRBV20-1|TRBJ1-1|NA
CSARDGEMNTEAFF
TGCAGTGCTAGAGATGGGGAAATGAACACTGAAGCTTTCTTT
>NA|TRBV6-6|TRBJ2-7|NA
CASSYPMEGEQYF
TGTGCCAGCAGTTACCCGATGGAGGGAGAGCAGTACTTC
>many|TRBV6-2/TRBV6-3|TRBJ2-5|NA
CASSSGYGETQYF
TGTGCCAGCAGTTCGGGGTATGGAGAGACCCAGTACTTC
>many|TRBV6-6|TRBJ2-5|NA
CASSYSAIQETQYF
TGTGCCAGCAGTTACTCCGCCATCCAAGAGACCCAGTACTTC
>NA|TRBV14|TRBJ1-1|NA
CASSQASGPEAFF
TGTGCCAGCAGCCAAGCATCAGGGCCTGAAGCTTTCTTT
>few|TRBV29-1|TRBJ1-5|NA
CSVGSGAGQPQHF
TGCAGCGTTGGGTCAGGGGCTGGTCAGCCCCAGCATTTT
>NA|TRBV28|TRBJ1-2|TRBD1
CASSTGQGAYISTF
TGTGCCAGCAGTACGGGACAGGGGGCCTATATATCCACCTTC
>NA|TRBV7-2|TRBJ1-1|NA
CASSARSPKGEAFF
TGTGCCAGCAGCGCGCGCAGTCCGAAGGGAGAAGCTTTCTTT
>NA|TRBV4-2|TRBJ2-1|NA
CASSQDITSKNEQFF
TGTGCCAGCAGCCAAGACATCACGTCTAAGAATGAGCAGTTCTTC
>few|TRBV5-1|TRBJ2-5|TRBD2
CASTASGRVEETQYF
TGCGCCAGCACTGCTAGCGGGAGGGTCGAGGAGACCCAGTACTTC
>NA|TRBV29-1|TRBJ2-2|TRBD2
CSVRTSGKGELFF
TGCAGCGTCCGGACTAGCGGGAAAGGGGAGCTGTTTTTT